A single sample gave rise to the 17 T cell receptor beta chains below, sequenced in a study of blood T cell repertoires in COVID-19. Data came from immunoSEQ multiplex PCR; TCRdb stores just in-frame clones and leaves some out. The sample consists of 110,000 or so clones, more than 65% of them appearing once. Sequenced input: peripheral blood. The receptors come from a man aged 45-65 years with acute or convalescent COVID-19.

The count of this clone is one. The CDR3, as DNA: TGTGCCAGCAACTTACCCCCCGAGCAGTACTTC. Its protein product is CASNLPPEQYF. The V and J genes are TRBV6-5 and TRBJ2-7; D is unresolved. Germline CDR1 and CDR2: MNHEY and SVGAGI. Between the trimmed V and J ends, which lost 7 bases and 6 bases, there was a span of 10 bases. The CDR3 sequence is 11 residues long.

The J gene is TRBJ2-7, the V gene TRBV19; D is perhaps TRBD1 (6 bases). From germline, CDR1 is LNHDA and CDR2 SQIVND (reference sequence). The CDR3 extends over 14 amino acids. The V end was cut by 0 bases, the J end by 5 bases, with 11 bases between. CDR3 sequence (DNA): TGTGCCAGTAGTATAGATCATGGGACAAACGAGCAGTACTTC. Amino acid sequence: CASSIDHGTNEQYF.

The genes are TRBV7-8 and TRBJ1-1, with D hard to call. Trimming pared 1 base from V and 5 bases from J, leaving 8 bases between. The CDR3 runs to 13 residues. The germline V gene has CDR1 SGHVS and CDR2 FQNEAQ. CDR3 in amino acids: CASSLGGETEAFF. The DNA of the CDR3 is TGTGCCAGCAGCTTAGGAGGCGAAACTGAAGCTTTCTTT.

The chain couples TRBV30 to TRBJ1-1; D remains unclear. CDR3 length: 11 residues. V lost 0 bases and J lost 11, with 10 bases in between. Per germline, CDR1 GTSNPN and CDR2 SVGIG (reference sequence). For the CDR3, the DNA is TGTGCCTGGAGTGTAGGAGGGTGGGCTTTCTTT. Translated, it gives CAWSVGGWAFF.

The rearrangement links TRBV4-1 to TRBJ2-5; 11 nucleotides align to TRBD1. The CDR3 contains 18 residues. V was clipped by 0 bases and J by 4 bases; unmatched bases: 10. CDR1 is MGHRA and CDR2 is YSYEKL in the germline V gene. The CDR3 bases are TGCGCCAGCAGCCAAGATCCCGGGACAGGGGGTCAGGGAGAGACCCAGTACTTC. Translated: CASSQDPGTGGQGETQYF.

The rearrangement joins TRBV6-1 to TRBJ1-5; D is uncertain. V was trimmed by 3 bases and J by 7 bases, leaving 10 bases between them. The CDR3 covers 13 residues. Germline CDR1 MNHNS, CDR2 SASEGT. The CDR3 reads CASSDHRSQPQHF. The CDR3 coding sequence is TGTGCCAGCAGTGACCACCGGTCACAGCCCCAGCATTTT.

The chain employs TRBV6-5 and TRBJ1-2; 7 nucleotides line up with TRBD1. This CDR3 region has 13 residues. The trim removed 10 bases at V and 0 bases at J, leaving 5 bases unmatched. CDR1 and CDR2 from the germline V gene are MNHEY and SVGAGI. CDR3 sequence reads: CATLGQPNYGYTF. CDR3 nucleotide sequence: TGTGCCACCTTGGGACAGCCTAACTATGGCTACACCTTC.

V gene TRBV6-6 combines with J gene TRBJ1-2; no reliable D call. CDR3 size: 13 residues. Germline CDR1 and CDR2: MNHNY and SVGAGI (reference sequence). V was pared by 0 bases and J by 8 bases, with 10 bases between. The CDR3 here is CASSYSEGGGYTF. In DNA form, the CDR3 reads TGTGCCAGCAGTTACTCCGAGGGCGGGGGCTACACCTTC.

This clone was recorded only once. This rearrangement joins TRBV5-5 to TRBJ1-1; tentatively, D is TRBD1 (5 bases). Germline V CDR1 and CDR2: SGHKS, YYEKEE (reference sequence). Trimming stripped 0 bases from V and 6 bases from J, with 12 bases between. The CDR3 is 14 residues long. CDR3 amino acids: CASSLAKNRPEAFF. In nucleotides, the CDR3 is TGTGCCAGCAGCTTGGCAAAAAACAGGCCTGAAGCTTTCTTT.

The genes are TRBV5-5 and TRBJ1-4; D not certain. The CDR3 has 12 residues. Per the germline V gene, CDR1 is SGHKS and CDR2 is YYEKEE (reference sequence). V lost 4 bases to trimming and J lost 8 bases, with 9 bases between them. The CDR3 loop reads CASSHPGEKLFF. The CDR3 region has the DNA TGTGCCAGCAGCCATCCCGGGGAAAAACTGTTTTTT.

The chain recombines TRBV29-1 with TRBJ1-2; D might be TRBD1 (6 bases). CDR1 SQVTM and CDR2 ANQGSEA come from the germline V gene. Trimming cost V 3 bases and J 2 bases, with 10 bases left between them. The CDR3 has 13 amino acids. The CDR3 loop is CSVEITGNYGYTF. In DNA, the CDR3 is TGCAGCGTTGAGATAACAGGGAACTATGGCTACACCTTC.

The V call is TRBV5-8, the J call TRBJ1-5; no firm D call. Trimming removed 4 bases from V and 0 bases from J, with 20 bases in between. Germline V lookup: CDR1 SGHTS, CDR2 YDEGEE. CDR3 size: 18 residues. The CDR3 is CASSPPMAQFYSNQPQHF. CDR3 nucleotides: TGTGCCAGCAGCCCGCCAATGGCACAGTTTTATAGCAATCAGCCCCAGCATTTT.

V and J are TRBV7-9 and TRBJ2-6; the match to TRBD1 covers 7 bases. Germline trimming cut 4 bases from V and 2 bases from J; bases unmatched to any gene: 5. This CDR3 is 16 amino acids long. From germline, CDR1 is SEHNR and CDR2 FQNEAQ (reference sequence). For the CDR3, the DNA is TGTGCCAGCAGCTCAAGGCAGGGGGCTGGGGCCAACGTCCTGACTTTC. It translates to CASSSRQGAGANVLTF.

The chain joins TRBV5-6 to TRBJ1-3, with D hard to call. Between the trimmed V and J ends, which lost 1 base and 0 bases, there was a span of 11 bases. The CDR3 totals 16 residues. The V gene's germline CDR1 is SGHDT and CDR2 YYEEEE. The CDR3 protein is CASSLHRLSSGNTIYF. The CDR3 DNA follows: TGTGCCAGCAGCTTGCATCGTCTGAGCTCTGGAAACACCATATATTTT.

This chain links TRBV19 with TRBJ1-2; possibly TRBD1 for D (5 bases). Trimming stripped 4 bases from V and 3 bases from J, with 12 bases between. CDR3 size: 14 residues. Germline V lookup: CDR1 LNHDA, CDR2 SQIVND (reference sequence). CDR3 sequence reads: CASSNAGRDYGYTF. The CDR3 DNA follows: TGTGCCAGTAGTAACGCAGGGAGGGACTATGGCTACACCTTC.

V is TRBV7-2 and J is TRBJ1-6; 7 bases are a match to TRBD1. V lost 0 bases, J lost 1 base, and 6 bases stayed unmatched. CDR1 and CDR2 from the germline V gene are SGHTA and FQGNSA. This CDR3 has 18 residues. The CDR3 loop is CASSLAQGGWSYNSPLHF. In DNA form, the CDR3 reads TGTGCCAGCAGCTTAGCTCAGGGGGGCTGGTCCTATAATTCACCCCTCCACTTT.

This clone showed up just once. The rearrangement joins TRBV28 to TRBJ1-5; 8 bases are a match to TRBD1. After removal of 5 bases from V and 2 bases from J, the junction contained 8 bases not matched to a gene. The germline CDR1 and CDR2 sequences are MDHEN and SYDVKM. CDR3 length equals 16 residues. As DNA, the CDR3 is TGTGCCAGCAGTCCGACGGACAGGGTAGGCAATCAGCCCCAGCATTTT. Translation gives CASSPTDRVGNQPQHF. The whole variable domain, filled in from reference TRBV28 and TRBJ1-5, reads DVKVTQSSRYLVKRTGEKVFLECVQDMDHENMFWYRQDPGLGLRLIYFSYDVKMKEKGDIPEGYSVSREKKERFSLILESASTNQTSMYLCASSPTDRVGNQPQHFGDGTRLSIL.